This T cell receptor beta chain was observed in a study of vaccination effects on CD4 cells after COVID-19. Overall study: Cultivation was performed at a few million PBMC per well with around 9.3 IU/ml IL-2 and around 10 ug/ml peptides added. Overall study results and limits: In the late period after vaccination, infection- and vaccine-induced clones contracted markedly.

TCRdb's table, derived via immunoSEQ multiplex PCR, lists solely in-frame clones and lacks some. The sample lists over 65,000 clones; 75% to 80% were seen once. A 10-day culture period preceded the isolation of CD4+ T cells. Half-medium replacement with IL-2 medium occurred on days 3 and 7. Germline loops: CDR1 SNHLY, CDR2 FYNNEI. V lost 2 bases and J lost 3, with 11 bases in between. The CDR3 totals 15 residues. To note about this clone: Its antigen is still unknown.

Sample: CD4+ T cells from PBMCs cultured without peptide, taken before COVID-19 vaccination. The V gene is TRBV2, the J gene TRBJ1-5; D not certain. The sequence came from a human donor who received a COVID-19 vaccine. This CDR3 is CASSEPSGNNQPQHF. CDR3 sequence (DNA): TGTGCCAGCAGTGAACCCTCCGGGAACAATCAGCCCCAGCATTTT.